The 13 T cell receptor beta chains below all came from one sample that was sequenced in a study of early T cells in non-severe SARS-CoV-2 infection. One entry per CDR3 protein, called by TCRdb with MiXCR from the 5' RACE reads. Of about 68,000 distinct CDR3 sequences in the sample, more than 9% were seen once. Sample: whole blood. The source of these receptors is an adult who was a healthcare worker with PCR-confirmed SARS-CoV-2 infection or an uninfected control (not recorded which).

This clonotype was observed many times. Here the CDR3 reads CASSSTGSNQPQHF. The CDR3 DNA reads as TGTGCCAGCAGCTCGACGGGTAGCAATCAGCCCCAGCATTTT. This sequence joins TRBV7-9 and TRBJ1-5; D gene ambiguous. Germline V CDR1 and CDR2: SEHNR, FQNEAQ (reference sequence). V lost 4 bases, J lost 0 bases, and 7 bases lay in between. The CDR3 is 14 amino acids.

This clonotype was picked up many times. V gene TRBV15 combines with J gene TRBJ1-2; 9 bases map to TRBD1. The CDR3 sequence is 15 residues long. The germline V gene has CDR1 LNHNV and CDR2 YYDKDF (reference sequence). Trimming at V came to 0 bases and at J to 5 bases, leaving 4 bases not matched to a gene. The CDR3 loop is CATSRDRTGDYGYTF. CDR3 nucleotides: TGTGCCACCAGCAGAGATAGGACAGGGGATTATGGCTACACCTTC. The full variable domain, completed using reference TRBV15 and TRBJ1-2, is DAMVIQNPRYQVTQFGKPVTLSCSQTLNHNVMYWYQQKSSQAPKLLFHYYDKDFNNEADTPDNFQSRRPNTSFCFLDIRSPGLGDTAMYLCATSRDRTGDYGYTFGSGTRLTVV.

In this sample, this clonotype turned up many times. The rearrangement joins TRBV20-1 to TRBJ2-3; 10 bases map to TRBD2. With 0 bases clipped from V and 3 bases from J, the junction kept 6 bases outside the gene matches. CDR3 length: 16 amino acids. Germline assignment: CDR1 DFQATT and CDR2 SNEGSKA (reference sequence). This CDR3 reads CSARDGSGGPTDTQYF. The CDR3 DNA reads TGCAGTGCTAGAGATGGTAGCGGGGGGCCAACAGATACGCAGTATTTT.

DNA of the CDR3: TGCGCCAGCAGCTTGGCCCTTGTGGCAGGGGGTGAAAAACTGTTTTTT. It translates to CASSLALVAGGEKLFF. The V call is TRBV5-1, the J call TRBJ1-4, with TRBD1 identical over 7 bases. This CDR3 has 16 amino acids. V was clipped by 0 bases and J by 7 bases; unmatched bases: 9. Looked up from germline, CDR1 is SGHRS and CDR2 is YFSETQ. Looking up the rest from reference TRBV5-1 and TRBJ1-4 gives the full variable domain: KAGVTQTPRYLIKTRGQQVTLSCSPISGHRSVSWYQQTPGQGLQFLFEYFSETQRNKGNFPGRFSGRQFSNSRSEMNVSTLELGDSALYLCASSLALVAGGEKLFFGSGTQLSVL.

The chain employs TRBV27 and TRBJ2-7; 7 bases agree with TRBD2. With V trimmed by 6 bases and J by 5 bases, 13 bases remained unmatched. Per germline, CDR1 MNHEY and CDR2 SMNVEV (reference sequence). The CDR3 sequence is 15 residues long. CDR3 nucleotide sequence: TGTGCCAGCAGAAATTTCCCCACTAGCGCTGACGAGCAGTACTTC. Its protein is CASRNFPTSADEQYF.

This clonotype was picked up many times. V usage is TRBV12-3 or TRBV12-4 and J usage is TRBJ2-7; D tentatively reads TRBD1 or TRBD2 (6 bases each). The ends were cut back, 1 base at V and 9 bases at J, with 10 bases in the middle. The CDR3 length is 12 residues. In DNA, the CDR3 is TGTGCCAGCAGTTTAGGGGGGGCCGGGCAGTACTTC. Its protein is CASSLGGAGQYF.

This clonotype was found a few times. This chain links TRBV2 with TRBJ2-3; D is uncertain. This CDR3 contains 10 residues. Germline V CDR1 and CDR2: SNHLY, FYNNEI. V lost 7 bases to trimming and J lost 8 bases, with 7 bases between them. CDR3 nucleotide sequence: TGTGCCAGCACCCAGCTTACGCAGTATTTT. It codes for CASTQLTQYF.

In its sample, this clonotype was seen many times. The V and J genes are TRBV5-1 and TRBJ2-1; 9 nucleotides agree with TRBD2. Germline-derived CDR1 and CDR2 are SGHRS and YFSETQ. The CDR3 sequence is 14 residues long. The J segment lost 9 bases and the V segment lost 4 bases, leaving 8 bases of the junction unmatched. CDR3 sequence: CASSVGGGAAEQFF. The DNA of the CDR3 is TGCGCCAGCAGCGTTGGCGGGGGGGCCGCTGAGCAGTTCTTC.

This clonotype was detected ten times or more. This chain connects TRBV6-7 to TRBJ1-1; 9 nucleotides agree with TRBD1. TRBV6-7 is annotated as an ORF whose role is uncertain. V was pared by 1 base and J by 1 base, with 7 bases of the junction left unmatched. This CDR3 region has 17 residues. As DNA, the CDR3 is TGTGCCAGCAGTTACTTCGGGACAGGGTTAAAGAACACTGAAGCTTTCTTT. Its translation: CASSYFGTGLKNTEAFF.

At least ten counts were recorded for this clonotype. J is TRBJ1-2 and V is TRBV5-1; 11 nucleotides match TRBD1. Germline lookup yields CDR1 SGHRS and CDR2 YFSETQ. Trimming cost V 4 bases and J 4 bases; bases outside gene matches: 3. This CDR3 is 14 amino acids long. The CDR3 sequence: CASSLDRGLYGYTF. CDR3 nucleotides: TGCGCCAGCAGCCTGGACAGGGGGCTCTATGGCTACACCTTC. Full variable domain (rest looked up from reference TRBV5-1 and TRBJ1-2): KAGVTQTPRYLIKTRGQQVTLSCSPISGHRSVSWYQQTPGQGLQFLFEYFSETQRNKGNFPGRFSGRQFSNSRSEMNVSTLELGDSALYLCASSLDRGLYGYTFGSGTRLTVV.

This clonotype was seen at least ten times. This CDR3 reads CASSSNQGAGNQPQHF. CDR3 coding DNA: TGTGCCAGCAGCTCGAACCAGGGGGCAGGCAATCAGCCCCAGCATTTT. The chain links TRBV11-2 to TRBJ1-5; 8 positions match TRBD1. Looked up from germline, CDR1 is SGHAT and CDR2 is FQNNGV. The CDR3 covers 16 residues. V gave up 4 bases and J gave up 2 bases; unmatched junction bases: 7.

This clonotype appeared a few times. This chain uses TRBV20-1 with TRBJ2-1; D ambiguous. CDR3 size: 13 residues. V was trimmed by 3 bases and J by 0 bases, leaving 6 bases between them. Germline CDR1 and CDR2: DFQATT and SNEGSKA (reference sequence). CDR3 bases: TGCAGTGCTAGCGCTAGCTCCTACAATGAGCAGTTCTTC. Amino acids: CSASASSYNEQFF.

This clonotype has ten or more counts. The chain joins TRBV19 to TRBJ1-5; 8 positions agree with TRBD1. Germline V gene data show CDR1 as LNHDA and CDR2 as SQIVND (reference sequence). CDR3 length: 16 residues. The J segment lost 5 bases and the V segment lost 6 bases, leaving 12 bases of the junction unmatched. Here the CDR3 DNA reads TGTGCCAGTAGCACGGGACAGGTGCATCTCGATCAGCCCCAGCATTTT. Amino acids: CASSTGQVHLDQPQHF. Combining the CDR3 with reference TRBV19 and TRBJ1-5 gives the whole variable domain DGGITQSPKYLFRKEGQNVTLSCEQNLNHDAMYWYRQDPGQGLRLIYYSQIVNDFQKGDIAEGYSVSREKKESFPLTVTSAQKNPTAFYLCASSTGQVHLDQPQHFGDGTRLSIL.